This entry features one T cell receptor beta chain sequence. Its specificity is unknown. These data belong to a study of cytomegalovirus exposure and HLA in healthy donors. Study results and caveats: TRBV6-2, TRBV6-3 and other indistinguishable V segments were excluded. Earlier analysis looked at TCR beta V segments, and most were productive about 90% or about 30% of the time.

Use of 60 Vbeta and 13 Jbeta primers characterized the PCR. Generated by immunoSEQ multiplex PCR, the TCRdb table keeps only in-frame clones and is missing some. The sample has 140,000 or so clones, nearly 80% seen once; the top ten hold 1.7%. The CDR3 is 13 residues long. CDR1 and CDR2 (germline): GTSNPN, SVGIG (reference sequence). Trimming left V 0 bases short and J 6 bases short, with 12 bases between. Input material: PBMCs. This TCR came from a woman in her twenties or thirties in good health and CMV-seronegative. This chain joins TRBV30 and TRBJ2-7, with a possible D match to TRBD2 (6 bases). CDR3 amino acids: CAWSVHGGIEQYF. Written as DNA, the CDR3 is TGTGCCTGGAGTGTACACGGAGGGATCGAGCAGTACTTC.